This TCR beta chain was identified during a study of shared clonotypes between healthy human individuals. Libraries were prepared by immunoSEQ multiplex PCR; TCRdb keeps only in-frame clonotypes and omits some of them. Of some 1,600,000 clones in the sample, 98% were seen once. This clone was seen once. This CDR3 region has 17 residues. The V gene's germline CDR1 is SGHVS and CDR2 FQNEAQ. With 2 bases clipped from V and 3 bases from J, the junction kept 9 bases outside the gene matches. Sequencing was performed on naive CD4+ T cells sorted from blood. As to subset: CD45RA+ positively selected. This chain connects TRBV7-8 to TRBJ2-7, with 11 positions matching TRBD2. The origin of this receptor is a young man in good health. The CDR3 coding sequence is TGTGCCAGCAGCTTATCCCCCCGACTAGCGGGAAACTACGAGCAGTACTTC. This sequence encodes CASSLSPRLAGNYEQYF.